A single sample gave rise to the 15 T cell receptor beta chains below, sequenced in a study of CD8+CD57+ T cells in acquired aplastic anemia (dated by TCRdb to the late 2010s). The sequencer listed for this sample is Illumina HiSeq 2000. Profiling of TCR beta VDJ combinations and CDR3 sequences used genomic DNA as the template. TCRdb applied fastp at Q25 and MiXCR to the public reads, then kept only in-frame beta chains. For every CDR3 protein sequence, its rows merge into one entry that carries the most common genes and DNA. This sample holds roughly 160,000 distinct CDR3 sequences; 70% to 80% were observed only once. The biggest ten clones account for approximately 48% of the sample. Patients chosen for sequencing had shown expansion of CD8+CD57+ cells by flow cytometry. The source material was sorted CD4+, CD8+, or CD8+CD57+ T cells (not recorded which) from PBMCs. These receptors all stem from a human donor with aplastic anemia.

The chain has TRBV10-3 and TRBJ2-7; D remains ambiguous. The V and J ends lost 2 bases and 4 bases respectively, with 18 bases between them. CDR1 is ENHRY and CDR2 is SYGVKD in the germline V gene. The CDR3 has 16 residues. CDR3 nucleotide sequence: TGTGCCATCAGTGAGGCCTCCCCAGTAAGAAAATACGAGCAGTACTTC. The encoded protein is CAISEASPVRKYEQYF.

The rearrangement links TRBV10-2 to TRBJ2-3; the D gene is possibly TRBD2 (7 bases). The V end was cut by 10 bases, the J end by 2 bases, with 16 bases between. The CDR3 covers 14 residues. Germline CDR1 reads WSHSY; CDR2 reads SAAADI. CDR3 sequence reads: CAIEQGGFTDTQYF. CDR3 coding DNA: TGCGCCATAGAACAGGGAGGGTTCACAGATACGCAGTATTTT.

This clonotype was detected once. This sequence joins TRBV2 and TRBJ1-2; 8 nucleotides match TRBD1. Germline V gives CDR1 SNHLY, CDR2 FYNNEI. The CDR3 spans 11 residues. With V trimmed by 8 bases and J by 4 bases, 0 bases remained unmatched. DNA for the CDR3: TGTGCCAGCGACAGGGGCTATGGCTACACCTTC. This translates into CASDRGYGYTF.

The V call is TRBV20-1, the J call TRBJ1-2; TRBD1 matches at 7 bases. V was clipped by 4 bases and J by 7 bases; unmatched bases: 9. Germline lookup yields CDR1 DFQATT and CDR2 SNEGSKA (reference sequence). The CDR3 length is 13 residues. As DNA, the CDR3 is TGCAGTGCTAACGACAGGGTTGCGAGTGGCTACACCTTC. Residues: CSANDRVASGYTF.

V and J are TRBV29-1 and TRBJ1-1, with D possibly being TRBD1 (5 bases). Germline CDR1 and CDR2: SQVTM and ANQGSEA. This CDR3 region has 11 residues. The CDR3: CIGQIFTEAFF. CDR3 nucleotide sequence: TGCATCGGACAAATATTCACTGAAGCTTTCTTT.

The chain couples TRBV2 to TRBJ2-3, with 7 nucleotides matching TRBD1. The CDR3 is 15 residues long. V dropped 5 bases and J dropped 3; count of bases not matched to a gene: 8. CDR1 and CDR2 from the germline V gene are SNHLY and FYNNEI. CDR3 bases: TGTGCCAGCAGTCGGGGACAGCAAAAAACAGATACGCAGTATTTT. It yields the protein CASSRGQQKTDTQYF.

Only one count was recorded for this clonotype. Given the absence of the conserved phenylalanine or tryptophan at the CDR3 end, a read error is likely. Because the CDR3's place on the DNA is in doubt, the DNA is left out and the CDR3 is given as listed by TCRdb. The J gene is TRBJ1-2, the V gene TRBV10-3. CDR1 ENHRY and CDR2 SYGVKD come from the germline V gene. The CDR3 length equals 11 residues, ends included. CDR3 amino acids: CAISLTGSQTY.

The chain links TRBV20-1 to TRBJ2-3, with D possibly being TRBD1 (5 bases). This CDR3 comprises 10 residues. CDR1 DFQATT and CDR2 SNEGSKA come from the germline V gene (reference sequence). Trimming stripped 7 bases from V and 4 bases from J, with 6 bases between. CDR3 protein: CSVRADTQYF. CDR3 sequence (DNA): TGCAGTGTCAGGGCAGATACGCAGTATTTT.

The chain links TRBV7-9 to TRBJ2-4; D is undetermined. Trimming left V 4 bases short and J 8 bases short, with 9 bases between. The CDR3 is 12 amino acids. CDR1 and CDR2 from the germline V gene are SEHNR and FQNEAQ (reference sequence). The CDR3 protein is CASSSLGDIQYF. In DNA, the CDR3 is TGTGCCAGCAGCTCCCTCGGAGACATTCAGTACTTC.

This chain uses TRBV7-3 with TRBJ2-1; 7 nucleotides align to TRBD1. Germline CDR1 reads SGHTA; CDR2 reads FQGTGA. The ends lost 2 bases at V and 6 bases at J; junction bases unmatched: 4. The CDR3 extends over 14 amino acids. CDR3 bases: TGTGCCAGCAGCTTAGGTGACAGGGTCAATGAGCAGTTCTTC. This codes for CASSLGDRVNEQFF.

This clonotype has just one count. V usage is TRBV7-9 and J usage is TRBJ2-7, with 8 bases identical to TRBD1. Germline CDR1 SEHNR, CDR2 FQNEAQ (reference sequence). The junction had 6 bases not matched to a gene; V was cut back by 4 bases and J by 1 base. The CDR3 totals 15 residues. CDR3 in amino acids: CASSSGTGTSYEQYF. The CDR3 coding sequence is TGTGCCAGCAGCTCCGGGACAGGAACATCCTACGAGCAGTACTTC.

The chain joins TRBV10-3 to TRBJ2-1, with D possibly being TRBD1 or TRBD2 (6 bases each). The germline CDR1 and CDR2 sequences are ENHRY and SYGVKD. Trimming stripped 2 bases from V and 6 bases from J, with 11 bases between. The CDR3 consists of 14 residues. The CDR3 DNA reads as TGTGCCATCAGTGAGGGGGGGCCTGGCAATGAGCAGTTCTTC. Protein: CAISEGGPGNEQFF.

The chain joins TRBV5-6 to TRBJ1-5; D uncertain. The CDR3 totals 16 residues. The V gene lost 2 bases and the J gene lost 7 bases, with 19 bases spanning the gap. Germline V gene lookup returns CDR1 SGHDT and CDR2 YYEEEE. This CDR3 reads CASSLGQSVNRQPQHF. The CDR3 DNA follows: TGTGCCAGCAGCTTAGGGCAAAGCGTTAATCGGCAGCCCCAGCATTTT.

V and J are TRBV19 and TRBJ1-5; D may be TRBD1 (5 bases). Per the germline V gene, CDR1 is LNHDA and CDR2 is SQIVND (reference sequence). The CDR3 contains 12 residues. Deletions cut 5 bases from V and 13 bases from J, with 15 bases between. Written as DNA, the CDR3 is TGTGCCAGTAGTTCGGTCCTGGGGCAGCAGCATTTT. The encoded protein is CASSSVLGQQHF.

The genes are TRBV10-2 and TRBJ2-5; tentatively, D is TRBD2 (6 bases). Germline V gene data show CDR1 as WSHSY and CDR2 as SAAADI. V was clipped by 6 bases and J by 4 bases, with 6 bases between them. The CDR3 loop spans 11 amino acids. The CDR3 sequence is CASRGGETQYF. DNA for the CDR3: TGCGCCAGCAGGGGGGGAGAGACCCAGTACTTC.